The rows below give T cell receptor beta chains drawn from one sample of a study of blood T cells in healthy people across ages. TCRdb used MiXCR to reprocess the 5' RACE reads, holding one entry per CDR3 protein. Of roughly 2 million distinct CDR3 sequences listed, around 50% were seen once; the top ten hold 2.1%. The sample was blood. These receptors all stem from a woman between 35 and 50 years old in good health. The CDR3 runs from the conserved cysteine through the conserved F or W. The order of the fields is clone size, D gene, V gene, J gene, CDR3 DNA, CDR3 protein. A D gene is named only where the DNA matches it firmly. Some rows have no size entry. The others give once, few or many, or a class for an expanded clone.

abundance: .; d_gene: .; v_gene: TRBV7-9; j_gene: TRBJ2-7; CDR3nt: TGTGCCAGCAGTGCCTTAGTGAACGAGCAGTACTTC; CDR3aa: CASSALVNEQYF
abundance: .; d_gene: TRBD2; v_gene: TRBV12-3/TRBV12-4; j_gene: TRBJ2-1; CDR3nt: TGTGCCAGCAGGCCGGGACTAGCGGGGGGAAATGAGCAGTTCTTC; CDR3aa: CASRPGLAGGNEQFF
abundance: once; d_gene: .; v_gene: TRBV20-1; j_gene: TRBJ1-1; CDR3nt: TGCAGTGCTAGAGATTACGCTCACACTGAAGCTTTCTTT; CDR3aa: CSARDYAHTEAFF
abundance: few; d_gene: TRBD2; v_gene: TRBV4-2; j_gene: TRBJ2-3; CDR3nt: TGTGCCAGCAGCCAAGAGATGGCGGCGGGGGGCACACATACGCAGTATTTT; CDR3aa: CASSQEMAAGGTHTQYF
abundance: .; d_gene: TRBD1; v_gene: TRBV9; j_gene: TRBJ2-1; CDR3nt: TGTGCCAGCAGCCCGGGACAGCCGTTCTTC; CDR3aa: CASSPGQPFF
abundance: .; d_gene: .; v_gene: TRBV20-1; j_gene: TRBJ2-1; CDR3nt: TGCAGTGCCCCGCAGGGTCTCTACAATGAGCAGTTCTTC; CDR3aa: CSAPQGLYNEQFF
abundance: .; d_gene: .; v_gene: TRBV7-3; j_gene: TRBJ2-1; CDR3nt: TGTGCCAGCAGCTTAATCTTAGGACCACCTCACGAGCAGTTCTTC; CDR3aa: CASSLILGPPHEQFF
abundance: .; d_gene: .; v_gene: TRBV12-3/TRBV12-4; j_gene: TRBJ2-3; CDR3nt: TGTGCCAGCAGCCGAGGTGCGGGTACGCAGTATTTT; CDR3aa: CASSRGAGTQYF
abundance: .; d_gene: .; v_gene: TRBV7-2; j_gene: TRBJ2-5; CDR3nt: TGTGCCAGCACCCTAGGGCATGGGGGCCACTCCCCCCAAGAGACCCAGTACTTC; CDR3aa: CASTLGHGGHSPQETQYF
abundance: .; d_gene: .; v_gene: TRBV7-9; j_gene: TRBJ2-1; CDR3nt: TGTGCCAGCAGCGTTAATCTCGGAAACAATGAGCAGTTCTTC; CDR3aa: CASSVNLGNNEQFF
abundance: .; d_gene: TRBD1; v_gene: TRBV25-1; j_gene: TRBJ1-2; CDR3nt: TGTGCCAGCAGTGAAGCAGACAGGGGGTATAGGGGTGGCTACACCTTC; CDR3aa: CASSEADRGYRGGYTF
abundance: .; d_gene: TRBD1; v_gene: TRBV11-3; j_gene: TRBJ2-5; CDR3nt: TGTGCCAGCAGCTTAGACGGCAGGGGGCCTGGGGAGACCCAGTACTTC; CDR3aa: CASSLDGRGPGETQYF
abundance: .; d_gene: TRBD1; v_gene: TRBV7-2; j_gene: TRBJ1-5; CDR3nt: TGTGCCAGCAGCGCCCTTCCGGGACAGGCCAATCAGCCCCAGCATTTT; CDR3aa: CASSALPGQANQPQHF
abundance: .; d_gene: TRBD1; v_gene: TRBV7-6; j_gene: TRBJ1-4; CDR3nt: TGTGCCAGCAGCGCCGACAGGGGGCATACTGAAAAACTGTTTTTT; CDR3aa: CASSADRGHTEKLFF
abundance: .; d_gene: .; v_gene: TRBV10-3; j_gene: TRBJ1-1; CDR3nt: TGTGCCATCAGTGACCCAGGGCTGGAGAACACTGAAGCTTTCTTT; CDR3aa: CAISDPGLENTEAFF
abundance: once; d_gene: .; v_gene: TRBV7-9; j_gene: TRBJ2-1; CDR3nt: TGTGCCAGCAGCCCCATGGGGGGGACAGGCTCCTACAATGAGCAGTTCTTC; CDR3aa: CASSPMGGTGSYNEQFF
abundance: .; d_gene: .; v_gene: TRBV28; j_gene: TRBJ1-6; CDR3nt: TGTGCCAGCACCCTGGGGACAAGTAATTCACCCCTCCACTTT; CDR3aa: CASTLGTSNSPLHF
abundance: .; d_gene: TRBD1; v_gene: TRBV20-1; j_gene: TRBJ2-7; CDR3nt: TGCAGTGCCGAGGGGCAGGGGGCCTCGGGCGAGCAGTACTTC; CDR3aa: CSAEGQGASGEQYF
abundance: .; d_gene: .; v_gene: TRBV7-9; j_gene: TRBJ1-2; CDR3nt: TGTGCCAGCAGCTCGGAACATACTTATGGCTACACCTTC; CDR3aa: CASSSEHTYGYTF
abundance: .; d_gene: .; v_gene: TRBV15; j_gene: TRBJ1-2; CDR3nt: TGTGCCACCAGCAGAGCGGTCAGTGGGATCAGTGGCTACACCTTC; CDR3aa: CATSRAVSGISGYTF
abundance: .; d_gene: TRBD1; v_gene: TRBV29-1; j_gene: TRBJ1-4; CDR3nt: TGCAGCGTCGCGACAGGGGGTAATGAAAAACTGTTTTTT; CDR3aa: CSVATGGNEKLFF
abundance: .; d_gene: .; v_gene: TRBV7-2; j_gene: TRBJ2-5; CDR3nt: TGTGCCAGCAGCTCCTTGAGGGGGGTAGAGACCCAGTACTTC; CDR3aa: CASSSLRGVETQYF
abundance: .; d_gene: .; v_gene: TRBV20-1; j_gene: TRBJ2-7; CDR3nt: TGCAGTTCCATCACTCTGTTTTATGAGCAGTACTTC; CDR3aa: CSSITLFYEQYF
abundance: few; d_gene: TRBD1; v_gene: TRBV27; j_gene: TRBJ2-1; CDR3nt: TGTGCCAGCAGTTTCCGACAGGGGAACTCCTACAATGAGCAGTTCTTC; CDR3aa: CASSFRQGNSYNEQFF
abundance: .; d_gene: .; v_gene: TRBV9; j_gene: TRBJ2-5; CDR3nt: TGTGCCAGCAGCGGAGCGTCTATAGGGACCCAGTACTTC; CDR3aa: CASSGASIGTQYF
abundance: once; d_gene: TRBD2; v_gene: TRBV20-1; j_gene: TRBJ2-3; CDR3nt: TGCAGTGCTAGAGATTATAAGCGGGGGGCCCTAGTCAACACAGATACGCAGTATTTT; CDR3aa: CSARDYKRGALVNTDTQYF
abundance: .; d_gene: TRBD1; v_gene: TRBV3-1; j_gene: TRBJ2-7; CDR3nt: TGTGCCAGCAGCCACGCCGGACAGGGAGACGAGCAGTACTTC; CDR3aa: CASSHAGQGDEQYF
abundance: .; d_gene: .; v_gene: TRBV7-2; j_gene: TRBJ2-7; CDR3nt: TGTGCCAGCAGCGTAAGGCCTCAGGACGAGCAGTACTTC; CDR3aa: CASSVRPQDEQYF
abundance: few; d_gene: .; v_gene: TRBV2; j_gene: TRBJ2-7; CDR3nt: TGTGCCAGCGCACAGGGCTACAATGAGCAGTACTTC; CDR3aa: CASAQGYNEQYF
abundance: few; d_gene: TRBD1; v_gene: TRBV4-2; j_gene: TRBJ2-3; CDR3nt: TGTGCCAGCAGCCTAGGGACCTCTTTAACAGGGGTAGACACAGATACGCAGTATTTT; CDR3aa: CASSLGTSLTGVDTDTQYF
abundance: .; d_gene: TRBD1; v_gene: TRBV20-1; j_gene: TRBJ1-5; CDR3nt: TGCAGTGCTAGCGGTGGAGGGGGGACAGGCAATCAGCCCCAGCATTTT; CDR3aa: CSASGGGGTGNQPQHF
abundance: many; d_gene: .; v_gene: TRBV5-1; j_gene: TRBJ1-2; CDR3nt: TGCGCCAGCAGCCCTGGAGCCCGGGGTGGCTACACCTTC; CDR3aa: CASSPGARGGYTF
abundance: few; d_gene: TRBD1; v_gene: TRBV9; j_gene: TRBJ2-7; CDR3nt: TGTGCCAGCAGCGTAGGTGACAGGGCCGAGCAGTACTTC; CDR3aa: CASSVGDRAEQYF
abundance: .; d_gene: .; v_gene: TRBV27; j_gene: TRBJ2-3; CDR3nt: TGTGCCAGCAGTTTACAGAGTCCAAGCACAGATACGCAGTATTTT; CDR3aa: CASSLQSPSTDTQYF
abundance: .; d_gene: .; v_gene: TRBV6-2/TRBV6-3; j_gene: TRBJ2-6; CDR3nt: TGTGCCAACAGAGATTACTTAGGGCCGTATGGGGCCAACGTCCTGACTTTC; CDR3aa: CANRDYLGPYGANVLTF
abundance: .; d_gene: .; v_gene: TRBV4-3; j_gene: TRBJ2-3; CDR3nt: TGCGCCAGCAGCCAAGATGAAAATGGGGGCACAACAGATACGCAGTATTTT; CDR3aa: CASSQDENGGTTDTQYF
abundance: .; d_gene: .; v_gene: TRBV6-2/TRBV6-3; j_gene: TRBJ2-1; CDR3nt: TGTGCCAGCAGTTACTCTGGTCCACAGCAGTTCTTC; CDR3aa: CASSYSGPQQFF
abundance: .; d_gene: .; v_gene: TRBV6-5; j_gene: TRBJ1-5; CDR3nt: TGTGCCAGCAGTCACAGTGGTCAGCCCCAGCATTTT; CDR3aa: CASSHSGQPQHF
abundance: .; d_gene: .; v_gene: TRBV4-3; j_gene: TRBJ2-5; CDR3nt: TGCGCCAGCAGCCAAGATCCGCAGGTTCGAGAGACCCAGTACTTC; CDR3aa: CASSQDPQVRETQYF
abundance: .; d_gene: .; v_gene: TRBV11-2; j_gene: TRBJ2-7; CDR3nt: TGTGCCAGCAGCCATCACGTCGGTCCCTCCTACAATGAGCAGTACTTC; CDR3aa: CASSHHVGPSYNEQYF